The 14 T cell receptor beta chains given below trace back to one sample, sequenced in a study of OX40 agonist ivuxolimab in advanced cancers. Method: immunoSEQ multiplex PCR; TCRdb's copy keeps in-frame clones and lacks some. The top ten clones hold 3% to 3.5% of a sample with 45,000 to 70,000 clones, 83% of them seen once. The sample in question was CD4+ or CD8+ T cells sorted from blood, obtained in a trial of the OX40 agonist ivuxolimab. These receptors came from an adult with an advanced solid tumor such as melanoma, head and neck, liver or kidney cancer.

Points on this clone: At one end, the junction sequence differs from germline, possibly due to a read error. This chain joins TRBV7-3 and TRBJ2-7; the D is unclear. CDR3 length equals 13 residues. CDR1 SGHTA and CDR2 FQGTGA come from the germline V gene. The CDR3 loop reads CASNDPSSYEQYF. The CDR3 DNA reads TGCGCCAGCAACGACCCGAGCTCCTACGAGCAGTACTTC.

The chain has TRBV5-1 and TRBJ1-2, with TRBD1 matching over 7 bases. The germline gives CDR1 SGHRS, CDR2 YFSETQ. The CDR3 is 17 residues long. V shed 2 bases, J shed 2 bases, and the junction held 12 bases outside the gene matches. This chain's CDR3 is CASSFGRGGGVNYGYTF. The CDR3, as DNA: TGCGCCAGCAGCTTCGGGAGGGGAGGGGGCGTAAACTATGGCTACACCTTC.

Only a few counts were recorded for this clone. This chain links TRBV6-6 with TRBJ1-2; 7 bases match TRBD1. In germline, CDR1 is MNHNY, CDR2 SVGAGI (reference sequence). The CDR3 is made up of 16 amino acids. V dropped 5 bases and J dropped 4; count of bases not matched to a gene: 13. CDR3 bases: TGTGCCAGCAGTCCCAGGGCGAGGGACAGCCCCTATGGCTACACCTTC. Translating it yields CASSPRARDSPYGYTF.

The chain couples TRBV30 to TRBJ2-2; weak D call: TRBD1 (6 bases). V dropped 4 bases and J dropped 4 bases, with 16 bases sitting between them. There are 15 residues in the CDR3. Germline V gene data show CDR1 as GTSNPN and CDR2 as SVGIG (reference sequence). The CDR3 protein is CAWKIQGGGTGELFF. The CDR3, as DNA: TGTGCCTGGAAAATACAAGGGGGTGGCACCGGGGAGCTGTTTTTT.

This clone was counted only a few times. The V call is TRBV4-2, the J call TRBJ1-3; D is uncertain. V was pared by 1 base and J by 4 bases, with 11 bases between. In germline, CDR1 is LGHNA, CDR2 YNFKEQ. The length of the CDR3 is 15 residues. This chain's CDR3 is CASSQATQRGNTIYF. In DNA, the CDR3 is TGTGCCAGCAGCCAAGCGACCCAGCGAGGAAACACCATATATTTT.

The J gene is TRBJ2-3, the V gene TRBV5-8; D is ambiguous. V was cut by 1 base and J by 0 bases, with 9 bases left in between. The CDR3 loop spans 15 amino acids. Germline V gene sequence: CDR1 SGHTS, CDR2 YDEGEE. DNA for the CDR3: TGTGCCAGCAGCTTGTCGCCGGATAGCACAGATACGCAGTATTTT. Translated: CASSLSPDSTDTQYF.

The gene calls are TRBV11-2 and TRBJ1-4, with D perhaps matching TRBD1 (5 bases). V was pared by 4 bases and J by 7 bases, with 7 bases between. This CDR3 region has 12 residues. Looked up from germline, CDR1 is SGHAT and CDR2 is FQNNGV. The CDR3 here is CASSSGSEKLFF. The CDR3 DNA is TGTGCCAGCAGCTCAGGGAGTGAAAAACTGTTTTTT. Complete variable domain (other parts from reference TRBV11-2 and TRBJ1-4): EAGVAQSPRYKIIEKRQSVAFWCNPISGHATLYWYQQILGQGPKLLIQFQNNGVVDDSQLPKDRFSAERLKGVDSTLKIQPAKLEDSAVYLCASSSGSEKLFFGSGTQLSVL.

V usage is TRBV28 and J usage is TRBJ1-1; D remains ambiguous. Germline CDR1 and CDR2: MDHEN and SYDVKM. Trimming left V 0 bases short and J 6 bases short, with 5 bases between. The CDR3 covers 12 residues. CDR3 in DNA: TGTGCCAGCAGTTTATGGGGCGCTGAAGCTTTCTTT. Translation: CASSLWGAEAFF.

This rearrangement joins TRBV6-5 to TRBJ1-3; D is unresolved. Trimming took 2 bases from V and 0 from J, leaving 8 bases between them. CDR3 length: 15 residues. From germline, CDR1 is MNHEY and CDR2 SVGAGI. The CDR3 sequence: CASSYGVASGNTIYF. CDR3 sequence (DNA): TGTGCCAGCAGTTACGGCGTCGCCTCTGGAAACACCATATATTTT.

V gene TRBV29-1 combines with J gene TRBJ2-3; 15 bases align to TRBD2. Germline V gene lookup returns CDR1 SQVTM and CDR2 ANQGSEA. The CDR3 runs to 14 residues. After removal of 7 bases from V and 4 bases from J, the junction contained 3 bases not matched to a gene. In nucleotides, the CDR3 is TGCAGCGCAGGACTAGCGGGAGGGCCAGATACGCAGTATTTT. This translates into CSAGLAGGPDTQYF.

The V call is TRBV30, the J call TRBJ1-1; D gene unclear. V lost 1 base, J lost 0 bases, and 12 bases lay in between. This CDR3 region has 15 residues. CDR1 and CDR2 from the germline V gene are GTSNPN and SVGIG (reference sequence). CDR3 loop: CAWSGLGVLNTEAFF. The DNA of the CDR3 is TGTGCCTGGAGTGGGCTTGGGGTACTGAACACTGAAGCTTTCTTT.

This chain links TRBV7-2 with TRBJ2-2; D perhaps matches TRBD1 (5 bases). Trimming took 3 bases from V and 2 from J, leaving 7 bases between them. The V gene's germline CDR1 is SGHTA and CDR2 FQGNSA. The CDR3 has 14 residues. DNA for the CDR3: TGTGCCAGCAGCTTCAGGGATAACACCGGGGAGCTGTTTTTT. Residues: CASSFRDNTGELFF.

Here the CDR3 reads CASSFRTGKLGSPLHF. CDR3 in DNA: TGTGCCAGCAGCTTTAGGACAGGGAAGCTGGGTTCACCCCTCCACTTT. The chain combines TRBV7-2 with TRBJ1-6, with TRBD1 identical over 8 bases. The CDR3 covers 16 residues. Looked up from germline, CDR1 is SGHTA and CDR2 is FQGNSA. Unmatched junction bases numbered 10, after V lost 3 bases and J lost 9 bases.

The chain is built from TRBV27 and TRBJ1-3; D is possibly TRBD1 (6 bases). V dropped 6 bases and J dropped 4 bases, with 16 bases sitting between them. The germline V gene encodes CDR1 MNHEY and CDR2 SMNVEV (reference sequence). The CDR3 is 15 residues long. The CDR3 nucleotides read TGTGCCAGCAGCCTAGTGGGGGGCGTGGGAAACACCATATATTTT. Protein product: CASSLVGGVGNTIYF.